The clone carrying this TCR beta chain came up once. Its target is not known. The entry originates in a study of cytomegalovirus exposure and HLA in healthy donors. General study findings and limits: Reported findings show TCR beta sequences accurately forecast HLA-A and HLA-B alleles in most subjects. In presence/absence analyses, roughly uniform sequencing depth across donors was assumed. Through in vitro validation, three CMV-associated chains were shown to be specific for CMV antigens. Information on immune exposure was restricted to one variable (CMV serostatus).

In the PCR, 60 Vbeta and 13 Jbeta primers were used. Clones were sequenced by immunoSEQ multiplex PCR, and TCRdb holds only the in-frame ones, with some missing. This sample yields 150,000 to 200,000 clones, of which 76% are seen a single time; about 3.4% belongs to the top ten. With 6 bases clipped from V and 3 bases from J, the junction kept 4 bases outside the gene matches. This CDR3 comprises 14 residues. CDR1 is MNHEY and CDR2 is SMNVEV in the germline V gene (reference sequence). The chain has TRBV27 and TRBJ2-7, with 11 bases aligning to TRBD1. The sample comprised PBMCs. This sequence originates from a male donor in good health and CMV-seronegative. The CDR3 coding sequence is TGTGCCAGCAGCACCGGGACAGGGGGCTACGAGCAGTACTTC. It codes for CASSTGTGGYEQYF.